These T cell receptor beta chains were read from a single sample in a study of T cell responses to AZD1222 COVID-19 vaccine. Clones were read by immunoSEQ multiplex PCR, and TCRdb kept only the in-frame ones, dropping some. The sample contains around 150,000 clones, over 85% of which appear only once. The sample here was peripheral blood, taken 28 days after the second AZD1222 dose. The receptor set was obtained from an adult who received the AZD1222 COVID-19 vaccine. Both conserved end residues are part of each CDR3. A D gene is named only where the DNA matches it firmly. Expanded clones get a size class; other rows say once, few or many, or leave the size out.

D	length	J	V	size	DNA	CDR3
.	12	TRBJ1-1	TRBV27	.	TGTGCCAGCAGTTTTCTGCAGGGTGAAGCTTTCTTT	CASSFLQGEAFF
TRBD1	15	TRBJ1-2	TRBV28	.	TGTGCCAGCAGTTTTGCAGGGGGCGGGGGCTATGGCTACACCTTC	CASSFAGGGGYGYTF
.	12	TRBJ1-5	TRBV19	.	TGTGCCAGTAGTATCGTTCGGCAGCCCCAGCATTTT	CASSIVRQPQHF
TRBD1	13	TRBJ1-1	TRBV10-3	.	TGTGCCATCAACCGACAGGGAAACACTGAAGCTTTCTTT	CAINRQGNTEAFF
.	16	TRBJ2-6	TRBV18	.	TGTGCCAGCTCCCCAGGGGCTCCGTCTGGGGCCAACGTCCTGACTTTC	CASSPGAPSGANVLTF
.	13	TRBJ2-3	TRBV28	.	TGTGCCAGCAGTTTTAGGGGGACAGATACGCAGTATTTT	CASSFRGTDTQYF
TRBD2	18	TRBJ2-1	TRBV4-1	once	TGCGCCAGCAGCCAAGAGGGAACTAGCGGGGGGGCCGGCAATGAGCAGTTCTTC	CASSQEGTSGGAGNEQFF
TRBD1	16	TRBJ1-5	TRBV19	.	TGTGCCAGTAGTCGTCTTCAGGGGGATAGCAATCAGCCCCAGCATTTT	CASSRLQGDSNQPQHF
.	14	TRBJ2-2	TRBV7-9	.	TGTGCCAGCAGCCCGGTAGTGAGCACCGGGGAGCTGTTTTTT	CASSPVVSTGELFF
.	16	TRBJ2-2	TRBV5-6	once	TGTGCCAGCAACGGAGCATCAGGAATGAACACCGGGGAGCTGTTTTTT	CASNGASGMNTGELFF
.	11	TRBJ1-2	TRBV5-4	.	TGTGCCAGCAGCTTAGGGGGAGGCTACACCTTC	CASSLGGGYTF
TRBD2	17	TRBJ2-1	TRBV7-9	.	TGTGCCAGCAGCTTAACAGCGGGGGGAACCCCCCGCAATGAGCAGTTCTTC	CASSLTAGGTPRNEQFF
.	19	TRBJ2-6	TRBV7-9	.	TGTGCCAGCAGCTCCTACCCATACAAGTTTGACTCTGGGGCCAACGTCCTGACTTTC	CASSSYPYKFDSGANVLTF
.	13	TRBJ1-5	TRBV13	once	TGTGCCAGCAGCCTAGCCCGGGATCAGCCCCAGCATTTT	CASSLARDQPQHF
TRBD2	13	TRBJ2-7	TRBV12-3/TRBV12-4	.	TGTGCCAGCAGTTCGGGGGGAGGGAGTAAGCAGTACTTC	CASSSGGGSKQYF
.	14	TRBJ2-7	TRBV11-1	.	TGTGCCAGCAGCTTAGAACAGGGCGCCTACGAGCAGTACTTC	CASSLEQGAYEQYF
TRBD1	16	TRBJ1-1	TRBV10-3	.	TGTGCCATCAGTCACCAGGGGGTCGTAGGAGGCACTGAAGCTTTCTTT	CAISHQGVVGGTEAFF
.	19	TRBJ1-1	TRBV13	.	TGTGCCAGCAGCTCCTACGATGAACCAATAGGCCCTAGCCCAAGGGAAGCTTTCTTT	CASSSYDEPIGPSPREAFF
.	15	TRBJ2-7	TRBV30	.	TGTGCCTGGAGGGGAACGGGGGGCCCAAACTACGAGCAGTACTTC	CAWRGTGGPNYEQYF
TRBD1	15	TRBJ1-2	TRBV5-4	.	TGTGCCAGCAGGTGGGACAGCGGAAGAGCCTATGGCTACACCTTC	CASRWDSGRAYGYTF
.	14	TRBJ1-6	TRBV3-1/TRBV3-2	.	TGTGCCAGCAGCCCGCGGGGCTATAATTCACCCCTCCACTTT	CASSPRGYNSPLHF
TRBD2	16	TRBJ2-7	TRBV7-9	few	TGTGCCAGCAGCTTAAGTTTCGCTAGCGGGTCCTACGAGCAGTACTTC	CASSLSFASGSYEQYF
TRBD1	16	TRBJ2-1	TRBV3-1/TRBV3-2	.	TGTGCCAGCAGCCAAAGTGGACAGGGGGCGGACAATGAGCAGTTCTTC	CASSQSGQGADNEQFF
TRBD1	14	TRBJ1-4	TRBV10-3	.	TGTGCCATCAGTGCCGGACAGGGGGATGAAAAACTGTTTTTT	CAISAGQGDEKLFF
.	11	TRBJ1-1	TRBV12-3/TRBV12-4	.	TGTGCCAGCAGTTTGAAAGGGGGGGCTTTCTTT	CASSLKGGAFF
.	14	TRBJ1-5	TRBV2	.	TGTGCCAGCAGCGACCAGGGTTTTAATCAGCCCCAGCATTTT	CASSDQGFNQPQHF
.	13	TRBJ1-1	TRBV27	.	TGTGCCAGCAGTTTATCTATATCCACTGAAGCTTTCTTT	CASSLSISTEAFF
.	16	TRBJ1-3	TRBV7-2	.	TGTGCCAGCAGCTTGGCGCGGGGGGTTGCTGGAAACACCATATATTTT	CASSLARGVAGNTIYF
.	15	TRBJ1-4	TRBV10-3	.	TGTGCCATCAGTGAGTCCCAGGGAACTAATGAAAAACTGTTTTTT	CAISESQGTNEKLFF
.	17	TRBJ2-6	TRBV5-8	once	TGTGCCAGCAGCTTGGCCAGGCACTCGCTTCTGGCCAACGTCCTGACTTTC	CASSLARHSLLANVLTF
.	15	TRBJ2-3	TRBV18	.	TGTGCCAGCTCACCAGTGGGGGGCCCGGCAGATACGCAGTATTTT	CASSPVGGPADTQYF
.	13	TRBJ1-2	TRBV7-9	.	TGTGCCAGCAGCTTCGGGACGGATGGGGGCTACACCTTC	CASSFGTDGGYTF
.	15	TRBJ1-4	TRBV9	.	TGTGCCAGCAGCGTAGGAGTCAGGGATAAGGAAAAACTGTTTTTT	CASSVGVRDKEKLFF
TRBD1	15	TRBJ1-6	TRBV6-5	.	TGTGCCAGCAGTCGAACCGGGACAGACAATTCACCCCTCCACTTT	CASSRTGTDNSPLHF
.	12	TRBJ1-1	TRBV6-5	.	TGTGCCAGCAGTTCCGGGTCTACTGAAGCTTTCTTT	CASSSGSTEAFF
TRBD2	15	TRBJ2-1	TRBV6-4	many	TGTGCCAGCAGTGACGGCCGGGGGGGAGGTAATGAGCAGTTCTTC	CASSDGRGGGNEQFF
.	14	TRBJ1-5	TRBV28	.	TGTGCCAGCAGTTTACTATCGGACAATCAGCCCCAGCATTTT	CASSLLSDNQPQHF
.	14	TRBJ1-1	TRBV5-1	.	TGCGCCAGCAGCCCGCAGGGTCAGGACACTGAAGCTTTCTTT	CASSPQGQDTEAFF
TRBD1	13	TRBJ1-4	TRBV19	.	TGTGCCAGTAGTACCGACAGGGCGGGGAAACTGTTTTTT	CASSTDRAGKLFF
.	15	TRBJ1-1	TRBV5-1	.	TGCGCCAGCAGCTTGGGTGGGACAAAGAACACTGAAGCTTTCTTT	CASSLGGTKNTEAFF